This T cell receptor (beta chain) was retrieved from a study of vaccination and CD4 T cells after COVID-19. On the study more broadly: The study collected post-vaccine samples a median 72 days after dose two, with a range of 14 to 241.

Points on this clonotype: Its antigen is currently unknown.

The CDR3 extends over 14 amino acids. Germline loops: CDR1 MRHNA, CDR2 SNTAGT. V lost 5 bases to trimming and J lost 6 bases, with 13 bases between them. Once obtained from cultured CD4+ T cells, the DNA was sequenced using the Oncomine TCR Beta short-read assay. TCRdb independently ran MiXCR on the PCR reads; one entry per CDR3 protein. The sample has under 25,000 distinct CDR3 sequences, 65% to 80% seen once. Described treatment: roughly 11-day PBMC culture with coronavirus spike peptide pools or control peptides (ViraFEST assay). This sequence originates from a human donor who received a COVID-19 vaccine. The chain joins TRBV6-4 to TRBJ2-2, with a weak D call TRBD1 (5 bases). The sequencing used CD4+ T cells from blood, cultured in vitro, collected after SARS-CoV-2 vaccination. CDR3: CASSRDRRAGELFF. CDR3 bases: TGTGCCAGCAGTCGTGACAGAAGGGCCGGGGAGCTGTTTTTT.